Presented here are 19 T cell receptor beta chains from one specimen sequenced in a study of Ad26.COV2.S vaccination and SARS-CoV-2 variants. The method was immunoSEQ multiplex PCR; TCRdb's version includes in-frame clones alone and lacks a portion of them. The repertoire holds around 370,000 clones, with about 85% as singletons. Documented treatment: some 19 received Ad26.COV2.S at low or high dose, single or two shots; about 5 received placebo; per-sample allocation not given. The study sampled participants on day 63 after the first vaccine or placebo injection. The material sequenced was peripheral blood, taken in a trial of Ad26.COV2.S vaccine versus placebo. These receptors were collected from a person between 18 and 65 years old who received the Ad26.COV2.S COVID-19 vaccine or a placebo.

The genes are TRBV6-5 and TRBJ2-5; TRBD2 matches at 8 bases. The CDR3 sequence is 15 residues long. Germline values: CDR1 MNHEY, CDR2 SVGAGI. After removal of 2 bases from V and 4 bases from J, the junction contained 6 bases not matched to a gene. The chain's CDR3 is CASSYVGGVGETQYF. In DNA form, the CDR3 reads TGTGCCAGCAGTTACGTCGGGGGGGTCGGAGAGACCCAGTACTTC.

The sample holds one count of this clone. V usage is TRBV21-1 and J usage is TRBJ2-3; TRBD2 is the table's D call, not checked against the DNA. TRBV21-1 is shown as a pseudogene. There are 17 residues in the CDR3. This CDR3 reads CASSKVASGGVADTQYF. DNA of the CDR3: TGTGCCAGCAGCAAAGTGGCTAGCGGGGGGGTTGCAGATACGCAGTATTTT.

With respect to this clone: A far larger clone is one base from this, pointing to a likely read error. The chain has TRBV5-5 and TRBJ2-6; 7 positions match TRBD1. CDR1 and CDR2 from the germline V gene are SGHKS and YYEKEE (reference sequence). The ends lost 5 bases at V and 0 bases at J; junction bases unmatched: 5. This CDR3 is 16 amino acids long. CDR3 DNA: TGTGCCAGCAGTTTGACAGGGAGCTCTGGGGCCAACGTCCTGACTTTC. This gives the protein CASSLTGSSGANVLTF. Full variable domain (missing parts from reference TRBV5-5 and TRBJ2-6): DAGVTQSPTHLIKTRGQQVTLRCSPISGHKSVSWYQQVLGQGPQFIFQYYEKEERGRGNFPDRFSARQFPNYSSELNVNALLLGDSALYLCASSLTGSSGANVLTFGAGSRLTVL.

J is TRBJ2-7 and V is TRBV18; D is perhaps TRBD1 (5 bases). V lost 0 bases to trimming and J lost 3 bases, with 15 bases between them. Germline-derived CDR1 and CDR2 are KGHSH and LQKENI. The CDR3 is 16 residues long. This CDR3 reads CASSPPMRQTIYEQYF. As DNA, the CDR3 is TGTGCCAGCTCACCACCGATGAGACAGACAATCTACGAGCAGTACTTC.

This clone appeared a single time. The V gene is TRBV19, the J gene TRBJ2-2; TRBD1 aligns across 8 bases. The J segment lost 7 bases and the V segment lost 0 bases, leaving 7 bases of the junction unmatched. CDR3 size: 16 residues. Per germline, CDR1 LNHDA and CDR2 SQIVND (reference sequence). CDR3 protein: CASSIDRTGIIGELFF. The CDR3 DNA reads as TGTGCCAGTAGTATAGATAGGACAGGGATAATCGGGGAGCTGTTTTTT.

In this sample, this clone turned up once. J is TRBJ2-5 and V is TRBV5-8; TRBD1 matches at 9 bases. With V trimmed by 2 bases and J by 4 bases, 0 bases remained unmatched. The germline gives CDR1 SGHTS, CDR2 YDEGEE. The CDR3 spans 13 residues. CDR3 loop: CASSLQGAETQYF. CDR3 bases: TGTGCCAGCAGCTTACAGGGGGCAGAGACCCAGTACTTC.

This chain uses TRBV18 with TRBJ1-2, with a possible D match to TRBD1 (6 bases). The CDR3 length is 15 residues. V was pared by 4 bases and J by 4 bases, with 16 bases between. Per germline, CDR1 KGHSH and CDR2 LQKENI. CDR3: CASSLGTSPTYGYTF. The CDR3 nucleotides are TGTGCCAGCTCACTCGGGACATCCCCAACCTATGGCTACACCTTC.

The J gene is TRBJ1-1, the V gene TRBV2, with no clear D. The length of the CDR3 is 13 residues. Germline V gene sequence: CDR1 SNHLY, CDR2 FYNNEI. V lost 8 bases to trimming and J lost 0 bases, with 10 bases between them. The CDR3 loop is CASVAEMNTEAFF. DNA of the CDR3: TGTGCCAGCGTCGCAGAGATGAACACTGAAGCTTTCTTT.

The chain recombines TRBV7-9 with TRBJ2-7; D is undetermined. The CDR3 extends over 15 amino acids. The V end lost 5 bases, the J end lost 2 bases, and 16 bases lay between the germline ends. Germline CDR1 reads SEHNR; CDR2 reads FQNEAQ (reference sequence). The CDR3 region has the DNA TGTGCCAGCAGCCCGGATCCTAACCGACCCTACGAGCAGTACTTC. It yields the protein CASSPDPNRPYEQYF.

The chain carries TRBV10-3 and TRBJ2-6; D gene unclear. V was trimmed by 3 bases and J by 0 bases, leaving 9 bases between them. The CDR3 length is 16 residues. The germline V gene encodes CDR1 ENHRY and CDR2 SYGVKD. The CDR3 is CAISDSSVSGANVLTF. CDR3 nucleotide sequence: TGTGCCATCAGTGACTCGAGTGTCTCTGGGGCCAACGTCCTGACTTTC.

The gene calls are TRBV7-9 and TRBJ2-7, with D perhaps TRBD1 (6 bases). The CDR3 has 13 amino acids. Looked up from germline, CDR1 is SEHNR and CDR2 is FQNEAQ (reference sequence). V was cut by 1 base and J by 3 bases, with 7 bases left in between. This CDR3 reads CASSLGDNYEQYF. Written as DNA, the CDR3 is TGTGCCAGCAGCTTAGGGGACAACTACGAGCAGTACTTC.

The chain employs TRBV5-5 and TRBJ1-4; D not certain. V dropped 5 bases and J dropped 3 bases, with 11 bases sitting between them. Germline-derived CDR1 and CDR2 are SGHKS and YYEKEE (reference sequence). The length of the CDR3 is 14 residues. The CDR3 coding sequence is TGTGCCAGCAGTTACGGGGTGGCTAATGAAAAACTGTTTTTT. This translates into CASSYGVANEKLFF.

This rearrangement joins TRBV7-8 to TRBJ1-1, with a possible D match to TRBD1 (5 bases). This CDR3 region has 13 residues. CDR1 is SGHVS and CDR2 is FQNEAQ in the germline V gene. V lost 4 bases to trimming and J lost 6 bases, with 12 bases between them. Here the CDR3 reads CASSSRGYAEAFF. The CDR3 nucleotides read TGTGCCAGCAGCTCCCGGGGGTACGCTGAAGCTTTCTTT.

The V and J genes are TRBV11-2 and TRBJ2-5; D gene unclear. The length of the CDR3 is 16 residues. V was trimmed by 5 bases and J by 0 bases, leaving 16 bases between them. The germline V gene encodes CDR1 SGHAT and CDR2 FQNNGV. The CDR3 DNA is TGTGCCAGCAGCCCCTTTGGCAGACTTGACCAAGAGACCCAGTACTTC. Translating it yields CASSPFGRLDQETQYF.

The CDR3 region has the DNA TGCGCCAGCAGCCTGGGGGACACCGTTCCCGAAAAACTGTTTTTT. Translation gives CASSLGDTVPEKLFF. The chain is built from TRBV5-1 and TRBJ1-4; perhaps TRBD1 as D (6 bases). The CDR3 extends over 15 amino acids. Trimming removed 4 bases at V and 8 bases at J, with 18 bases between. CDR1 is SGHRS and CDR2 is YFSETQ in the germline V gene.

This sequence joins TRBV28 and TRBJ2-5; D is unclear. The CDR3 consists of 11 residues. CDR1 is MDHEN, CDR2 SYDVKM, per germline. V lost 10 bases to trimming and J lost 4 bases, with 10 bases between them. In nucleotides, the CDR3 is TGTGCCACCCGGTTGGGAGAGACCCAGTACTTC. Translation: CATRLGETQYF. Drawing the rest from reference TRBV28 and TRBJ2-5, the complete variable domain is DVKVTQSSRYLVKRTGEKVFLECVQDMDHENMFWYRQDPGLGLRLIYFSYDVKMKEKGDIPEGYSVSREKKERFSLILESASTNQTSMYLCATRLGETQYFGPGTRLLVL.

This chain links TRBV5-1 with TRBJ2-1, with a possible D match to TRBD1 (6 bases). From germline, CDR1 is SGHRS and CDR2 YFSETQ. CDR3 size: 13 residues. Deletions cut 2 bases from V and 9 bases from J, with 12 bases between. The CDR3 loop reads CASSLHRESEQFF. The CDR3 region has the DNA TGCGCCAGCAGCTTACACAGGGAGAGTGAGCAGTTCTTC.

The rearrangement joins TRBV27 to TRBJ2-1; D may correspond to TRBD1 or TRBD2 (5 bases each). Germline CDR1 reads MNHEY; CDR2 reads SMNVEV (reference sequence). The CDR3 is 16 amino acids. V was clipped by 5 bases and J by 8 bases, with 22 bases between them. This CDR3 is CASSRIAQGRGDEQFF. For the CDR3, the DNA is TGTGCCAGCAGTCGGATCGCCCAGGGCCGGGGCGATGAGCAGTTCTTC.

The rearrangement joins TRBV12-5 to TRBJ2-7; 8 nucleotides line up with TRBD1. With 11 bases clipped from V and 3 bases from J, the junction kept 9 bases outside the gene matches. Looked up from germline, CDR1 is LGHNT and CDR2 is FRNRAP. This CDR3 comprises 13 residues. CDR3 nucleotides: TGTGCTTCCAGGGACAGGCCCCACTACGAGCAGTACTTC. Translated: CASRDRPHYEQYF.